This T cell receptor beta chain was sequenced during a study of regulatory T cells in long-lasting Graves disease. Study as a whole: For under 3 months, newly diagnosed Graves' patients had been taking antithyroid drugs.

Time point specified: newly diagnosed GD, antithyroid drugs for less than 3 months. PBMC-extracted RNA yielded the TCR library. J gave up 5 bases and V 2 bases, and 1 base lay outside the gene matches. Germline CDR1 MNHGY, CDR2 SVAAGI. The CDR3 runs to 13 residues. Libraries of TCR beta came from iRepertoire HTBI primers plus Arm-PCR of CDR3 regions. TCRdb used MiXCR to reprocess the multiplex PCR reads, holding one entry per CDR3 protein. The data contain 300,000 to 400,000 distinct CDR3 sequences, roughly 16% of them seen just once; the ten biggest clones take up around a fifth. V is TRBV6-9 and J is TRBJ2-7; 9 nucleotides align to TRBD1. Material: peripheral blood mononuclear cells (PBMCs), obtained at new diagnosis, from a patient treated with antithyroid drugs. This sequence originates from a female donor with Graves disease. The CDR3 here is CASSYTGGNEQYF. For the CDR3, the DNA is TGTGCCAGCAGTTATACAGGGGGCAACGAGCAGTACTTC.